This TCR beta chain was retrieved from a study of cytomegalovirus exposure and HLA in healthy donors. As to this clone: What it binds is not known.

The PCR was carried out with 60 Vbeta primers and 13 Jbeta primers. The table came from immunoSEQ multiplex PCR; TCRdb's copy has only in-frame clones and leaves some out. The data show tens of thousands of clones, about three quarters seen once. CDR1 and CDR2 from the germline V gene are KGHSH and LQKENI. The CDR3 spans 12 residues. V was cut by 4 bases and J by 4 bases, with 5 bases left in between. Study-level points and caveats: Researchers reported from a later analysis that most CMV-associated TCR beta chains appeared HLA-restricted. Later analysis identified 15,000 to 20,000 TCR beta sequences associated with HLA alleles, using a false discovery rate threshold of 0.05. The authors excluded some V segments, including TRBV6-2 and TRBV6-3, as indistinguishable. The study assumed roughly uniform donor sequencing depth for presence/absence analyses.

The sequenced material came from PBMCs. The receptor was derived from a woman aged 25 to 39 in good health and CMV-seronegative. The rearrangement joins TRBV18 to TRBJ1-5, with D hard to call. The CDR3, as DNA: TGTGCCAGCTCACAGACAAATCAGCCCCAGCATTTT. Its translation: CASSQTNQPQHF.